The next 28 T cell receptor beta chains were all read from a single sample in a study of blood T cell repertoires in COVID-19. Sequenced by immunoSEQ multiplex PCR; TCRdb stores in-frame clones only, minus some. The repertoire includes some 10,000 clones, 84% of them detected once, and roughly 31% sits in the top ten. Material: peripheral blood. These receptors were collected from a man aged 45-65 years with active COVID-19.

The rearrangement links TRBV10-2 to TRBJ2-3; D is perhaps TRBD2 (6 bases). V shed 7 bases and J shed 8 bases, with 19 bases lying between them. Germline loops: CDR1 WSHSY, CDR2 SAAADI. This CDR3 contains 14 residues. CDR3 nucleotides: TGCGCCAGCAAGGGGCCCCCGGGAGTGTTTACGCAGTATTTT. Its protein is CASKGPPGVFTQYF.

The V and J genes are TRBV25-1 and TRBJ1-1, with D tentatively TRBD1 (5 bases). The CDR3 extends over 14 amino acids. Germline-derived CDR1 and CDR2 are MGHDK and SYGVNS. Deletions cut 5 bases from V and 5 bases from J, with 15 bases between. CDR3 coding DNA: TGTGCCAGCAGTCCAGGAGGTCGGGGGACTGAAGCTTTCTTT. Translated: CASSPGGRGTEAFF.

The chain combines TRBV28 with TRBJ1-2; 8 nucleotides match TRBD1. This CDR3 comprises 18 residues. Germline CDR1 reads MDHEN; CDR2 reads SYDVKM. V dropped 1 base and J dropped 6; count of bases not matched to a gene: 16. CDR3 nucleotide sequence: TGTGCCAGCAGTTTATCATCGTCGAGGGACAGGCTTCGGGATGGCTACACCTTC. Translation: CASSLSSSRDRLRDGYTF.

By share, this clone counts as medium-sized (0.01 to 0.1%). The chain combines TRBV11-2 with TRBJ1-1; D perhaps matches TRBD1 (5 bases). V was cut by 6 bases and J by 3 bases, with 17 bases left in between. This CDR3 is built from 15 residues. Germline V gene lookup returns CDR1 SGHAT and CDR2 FQNNGV. The CDR3 nucleotides read TGTGCCAGCAGACCGGGGGGAGTCAGGGACACTGAAGCTTTCTTT. Its protein is CASRPGGVRDTEAFF.

This clone showed up just once. The chain carries TRBV7-6 and TRBJ2-7, with 7 bases identical to TRBD1. From germline, CDR1 is SGHVS and CDR2 FNYEAQ. J lost 3 bases, V lost 5 bases, and 19 bases had no gene match. This CDR3 spans 18 amino acids. The CDR3 sequence: CASSAGVSSSQGDYEQYF. The CDR3 bases are TGTGCCAGCAGCGCCGGGGTCAGCTCCTCCCAGGGGGACTACGAGCAGTACTTC.

The J gene is TRBJ2-1, the V gene TRBV4-1, with no clear D. The CDR3 extends over 14 amino acids. V gave up 4 bases and J gave up 7 bases, with 14 bases separating them. Germline values: CDR1 MGHRA, CDR2 YSYEKL. The CDR3 is CASSPRQSENEQFF. The CDR3 region has the DNA TGCGCCAGCAGCCCGAGGCAAAGCGAGAATGAGCAGTTCTTC.

This rearrangement joins TRBV4-1 to TRBJ1-1; maybe TRBD1 (5 bases). The ends were cut back, 0 bases at V and 4 bases at J, with 9 bases in the middle. There are 14 residues in the CDR3. CDR1 MGHRA and CDR2 YSYEKL come from the germline V gene. The CDR3 coding sequence is TGCGCCAGCAGCCAAGATTTGGGGGGCACTGAAGCTTTCTTT. It encodes CASSQDLGGTEAFF.

The J gene is TRBJ2-1, the V gene TRBV7-9; TRBD2 aligns across 7 bases. The CDR3 runs 13 residues. V was pared by 5 bases and J by 5 bases, with 3 bases of the junction left unmatched. Germline V CDR1 and CDR2: SEHNR, FQNEAQ (reference sequence). CDR3 sequence: CASSTLANNEQFF. In DNA, the CDR3 is TGTGCCAGCAGCACACTAGCGAACAATGAGCAGTTCTTC.

The V call is TRBV27, the J call TRBJ1-2; no reliable D call. The germline CDR1 and CDR2 sequences are MNHEY and SMNVEV (reference sequence). The length of the CDR3 is 14 residues. The germline V and J ends were trimmed by 4 bases and 0 bases, with 9 bases remaining between them. This CDR3 reads CASSSLGTNYGYTF. The CDR3 DNA follows: TGTGCCAGCAGTTCTCTCGGGACTAACTATGGCTACACCTTC.

The chain carries TRBV29-1 and TRBJ2-7; the match to TRBD2 covers 15 bases. The germline CDR1 and CDR2 sequences are SQVTM and ANQGSEA. The CDR3 is 13 residues long. V lost 4 bases to trimming and J lost 6 bases; unmatched junction nucleotides: 1. The CDR3 here is CSVGTSGRGEQYF. CDR3 nucleotides: TGCAGCGTTGGGACTAGCGGGAGGGGCGAGCAGTACTTC.

The V call is TRBV7-9, the J call TRBJ2-1; 7 positions match TRBD2. Germline-derived CDR1 and CDR2 are SEHNR and FQNEAQ (reference sequence). This CDR3 has 16 amino acids. J gave up 4 bases and V 1 base, and 7 bases lay outside the gene matches. The CDR3 DNA is TGTGCCAGCAGCTTAGGGCCGGCGGGAGCATACAATGAGCAGTTCTTC. Translation gives CASSLGPAGAYNEQFF.

This clone was seen more than once but under ten times. J is TRBJ2-7 and V is TRBV2; D unclear. V gave up 4 bases and J gave up 7 bases, with 5 bases separating them. The CDR3 consists of 10 residues. Germline lookup yields CDR1 SNHLY and CDR2 FYNNEI. The CDR3 DNA reads TGTGCCAGCAGTGGCAGGGAGCAGTACTTC. This gives the protein CASSGREQYF.

This CDR3 reads CASAISSYEQYF. Here the CDR3 DNA reads TGTGCCAGCGCGATAAGCTCCTACGAGCAGTACTTC. V gene TRBV7-9 combines with J gene TRBJ2-7, with D unclear. The germline V and J ends were trimmed by 8 bases and 0 bases, with 8 bases remaining between them. From germline, CDR1 is SEHNR and CDR2 FQNEAQ (reference sequence). This CDR3 region has 12 residues.

V gene TRBV5-6 combines with J gene TRBJ2-7, with a possible D match to TRBD2 (7 bases). This CDR3 region has 15 residues. Germline loops: CDR1 SGHDT, CDR2 YYEEEE. V gave up 0 bases and J gave up 0 bases, with 10 bases separating them. The CDR3 here is CASSLDRDYSYEQYF. CDR3 nucleotide sequence: TGTGCCAGCAGCTTGGACAGGGACTACTCCTACGAGCAGTACTTC. The whole variable domain, filled in from reference TRBV5-6 and TRBJ2-7, reads DAGVTQSPTHLIKTRGQQVTLRCSPKSGHDTVSWYQQALGQGPQFIFQYYEEEERQRGNFPDRFSGHQFPNYSSELNVNALLLGDSALYLCASSLDRDYSYEQYFGPGTRLTVT.

The sample holds one count of this clone. The V call is TRBV27, the J call TRBJ2-7; perhaps TRBD2 as D (6 bases). The germline V gene has CDR1 MNHEY and CDR2 SMNVEV (reference sequence). The V and J ends lost 5 bases and 0 bases respectively, with 8 bases between them. The CDR3 is 13 residues long. CDR3 nucleotides: TGTGCCAGCAGTCTGACTAGCTCCTACGAGCAGTACTTC. It is translated as CASSLTSSYEQYF.

The rearrangement joins TRBV25-1 to TRBJ2-1; the match to TRBD2 covers 12 bases. Germline-derived CDR1 and CDR2 are MGHDK and SYGVNS. This CDR3 comprises 17 residues. J was trimmed by 0 bases and V by 2 bases; bases with no gene match: 2. Here the CDR3 DNA reads TGTGCCAGCAGTGAAGAACTAGCGGGAGGCTCCTACAATGAGCAGTTCTTC. This codes for CASSEELAGGSYNEQFF.

The chain combines TRBV27 with TRBJ2-6; tentatively, D is TRBD1 (5 bases). This CDR3 is built from 13 residues. Germline V CDR1 and CDR2: MNHEY, SMNVEV (reference sequence). V gave up 2 bases and J gave up 9 bases, with 8 bases separating them. The CDR3 DNA reads TGTGCCAGCAGTTTAAGGGGCCTCAACGTCCTGACTTTC. Protein product: CASSLRGLNVLTF.

V gene TRBV10-1 combines with J gene TRBJ2-7; a weak D match, TRBD1 (7 bases). V was shortened by 3 bases and J by 7 bases, with 13 bases between the two germline ends. CDR3 length: 13 amino acids. The germline V gene has CDR1 WNHNN and CDR2 SYGVQD (reference sequence). Here the CDR3 reads CASSDRPGGEQYF. In DNA form, the CDR3 reads TGCGCCAGCAGTGATAGGCCAGGGGGGGAGCAGTACTTC.

The sample holds one count of this clone. The chain recombines TRBV9 with TRBJ2-6; 14 bases match TRBD2. With V trimmed by 3 bases and J by 5 bases, 7 bases remained unmatched. CDR1 and CDR2 (germline): SGDLS, YYNGEE. The CDR3 is 18 residues long. The CDR3 here is CASSAGTSGSRRANVLTF. In DNA form, the CDR3 reads TGTGCCAGCAGCGCAGGGACTAGCGGGAGCCGTAGGGCCAACGTCCTGACTTTC.

This clone was picked up one time. The chain carries TRBV30 and TRBJ2-1; 8 nucleotides line up with TRBD2. This CDR3 spans 16 amino acids. The germline CDR1 and CDR2 sequences are GTSNPN and SVGIG (reference sequence). V lost 0 bases, J lost 8 bases, and 12 bases stayed unmatched. The CDR3 DNA reads TGTGCCTGGAGTGTACAGGCAAGCGGGAGTTTCGATGAGCAGTTCTTC. Translated, it gives CAWSVQASGSFDEQFF. Drawing the rest from reference TRBV30 and TRBJ2-1, the complete variable domain is SQTIHQWPATLVQPVGSPLSLECTVEGTSNPNLYWYRQAAGRGLQLLFYSVGIGQISSEVPQNLSASRPQDRQFILSSKKLLLSDSGFYLCAWSVQASGSFDEQFFGPGTRLTVL.

The V and J genes are TRBV3-1 (or the pseudogene TRBV3-2) and TRBJ2-3; 12 positions match TRBD2. This CDR3 has 15 residues. CDR1 and CDR2 (germline): LGHDT, YNNKEL (reference sequence). Germline trimming cut 4 bases from V and 10 bases from J; bases unmatched to any gene: 9. As DNA, the CDR3 is TGTGCCAGCAGCCGCTACGGACTAGCGGGATTTGCGCAGTATTTT. Protein product: CASSRYGLAGFAQYF.

In this sample, this clone turned up a few times. The gene calls are TRBV4-2 and TRBJ2-7; D might be TRBD2 (6 bases). The CDR3 has 15 amino acids. V was cut by 0 bases and J by 2 bases, with 11 bases left in between. Germline V gene lookup returns CDR1 LGHNA and CDR2 YNFKEQ. The CDR3 loop reads CASSQDRGLAYEQYF. The DNA of the CDR3 is TGTGCCAGCAGCCAAGATCGGGGACTCGCCTACGAGCAGTACTTC.

This clone has just a few counts. This chain links TRBV27 with TRBJ2-1; 9 bases align to TRBD2. The junction had 8 bases not matched to a gene; V was cut back by 6 bases and J by 5 bases. The CDR3 spans 15 residues. CDR1 is MNHEY, CDR2 SMNVEV, per germline (reference sequence). This CDR3 reads CASSSSGSRDNEQFF. As DNA, the CDR3 is TGTGCCAGCAGCAGTAGCGGGAGTCGAGACAATGAGCAGTTCTTC.

This chain links TRBV27 with TRBJ1-2, with 8 bases matching TRBD1. The CDR3 length is 13 residues. The germline gives CDR1 MNHEY, CDR2 SMNVEV (reference sequence). V was pared by 5 bases and J by 6 bases, with 5 bases of the junction left unmatched. CDR3 amino acids: CASSNYRGDGYTF. The CDR3 region has the DNA TGTGCCAGCAGTAACTACAGGGGGGATGGCTACACCTTC.

This clone was observed once. This rearrangement joins TRBV27 to TRBJ2-1; 15 bases are a match to TRBD2. With 5 bases clipped from V and 2 bases from J, the junction kept 4 bases outside the gene matches. This CDR3 contains 17 residues. Per the germline V gene, CDR1 is MNHEY and CDR2 is SMNVEV (reference sequence). CDR3 DNA: TGTGCCAGCAGTCCAGGACTAGCGGGAGGGACCTACAATGAGCAGTTCTTC. Amino acid sequence: CASSPGLAGGTYNEQFF.

The rearrangement links TRBV4-1 to TRBJ2-7, with TRBD2 as a possible D gene (6 bases). CDR3 length equals 16 residues. The germline V gene has CDR1 MGHRA and CDR2 YSYEKL. V was cut by 4 bases and J by 0 bases, with 16 bases left in between. CDR3 in DNA: TGCGCCAGCAGCCTGGGAGCTAGCGCCCCCTCCTACGAGCAGTACTTC. Encoded protein: CASSLGASAPSYEQYF.

The V call is TRBV4-1, the J call TRBJ2-1; 13 positions agree with TRBD2. V shed 1 base, J shed 8 bases, and the junction held 5 bases outside the gene matches. The CDR3 runs 16 residues. Germline CDR1 MGHRA, CDR2 YSYEKL. In DNA form, the CDR3 reads TGCGCCAGCAGCCAAGGGACTAGCGGGAGCTGGGATGAGCAGTTCTTC. Residues: CASSQGTSGSWDEQFF.

The J gene is TRBJ2-7, the V gene TRBV7-9; 7 nucleotides align to TRBD2. With V trimmed by 2 bases and J by 6 bases, 7 bases remained unmatched. The length of the CDR3 is 14 residues. Per germline, CDR1 SEHNR and CDR2 FQNEAQ (reference sequence). The CDR3 DNA is TGTGCCAGCAGCTTACCGGGACCTAGCGGCGAGCAGTACTTC. This codes for CASSLPGPSGEQYF.